This T cell receptor beta chain was recovered during a study of blood T cell repertoires in COVID-19. This table comes from immunoSEQ multiplex PCR, and its TCRdb copy is limited to in-frame clones, with some not included. Here the sample spans 55,000 to 75,000 clones, roughly 84% being singletons. The origin of this receptor is a man of 80 years or more with COVID-19, enrolled during active disease. Material: peripheral blood.

The CDR3 bases are TGTGCCAGCAGCCAAGACAGGGGAAATGGCTACACCTTC. Amino acid sequence: CASSQDRGNGYTF. The chain has TRBV3-1 (or the pseudogene TRBV3-2) and TRBJ1-2; a weak D match, TRBD1 (6 bases). Germline V CDR1 and CDR2: LGHDT, YNNKEL (reference sequence). V lost 0 bases and J lost 6, with 8 bases in between. The CDR3 runs to 13 residues.